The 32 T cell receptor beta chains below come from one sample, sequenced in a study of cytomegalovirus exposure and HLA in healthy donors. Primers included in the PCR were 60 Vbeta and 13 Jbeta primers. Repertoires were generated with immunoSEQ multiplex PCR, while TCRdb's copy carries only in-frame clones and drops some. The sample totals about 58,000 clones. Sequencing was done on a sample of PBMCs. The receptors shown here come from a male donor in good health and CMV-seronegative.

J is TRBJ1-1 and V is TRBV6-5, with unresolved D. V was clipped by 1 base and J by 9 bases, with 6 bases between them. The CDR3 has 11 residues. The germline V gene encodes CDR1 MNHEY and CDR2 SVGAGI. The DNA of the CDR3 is TGTGCCAGCAGTTACTTCAATCAAGCTTTCTTT. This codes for CASSYFNQAFF.

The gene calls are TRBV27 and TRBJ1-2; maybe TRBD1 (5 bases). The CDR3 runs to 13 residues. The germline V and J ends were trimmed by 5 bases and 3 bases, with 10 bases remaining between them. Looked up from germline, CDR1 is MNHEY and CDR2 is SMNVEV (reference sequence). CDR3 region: CASSLGGDYGYTF. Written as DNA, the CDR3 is TGTGCCAGCAGTCTGGGAGGGGACTATGGCTACACCTTC.

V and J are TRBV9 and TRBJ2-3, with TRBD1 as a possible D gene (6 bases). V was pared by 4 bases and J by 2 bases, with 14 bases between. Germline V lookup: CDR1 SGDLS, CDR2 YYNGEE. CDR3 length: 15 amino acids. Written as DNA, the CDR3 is TGTGCCAGCAGCCCGCTGGGGGCCAACACAGATACGCAGTATTTT. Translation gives CASSPLGANTDTQYF.

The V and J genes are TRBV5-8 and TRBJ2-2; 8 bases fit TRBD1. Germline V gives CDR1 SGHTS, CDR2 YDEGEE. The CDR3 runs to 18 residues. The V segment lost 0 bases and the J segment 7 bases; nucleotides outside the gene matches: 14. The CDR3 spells CASSLGSKRTGRNGELFF. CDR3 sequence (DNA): TGTGCCAGCAGCTTGGGGTCCAAAAGGACAGGGCGAAACGGGGAGCTGTTTTTT.

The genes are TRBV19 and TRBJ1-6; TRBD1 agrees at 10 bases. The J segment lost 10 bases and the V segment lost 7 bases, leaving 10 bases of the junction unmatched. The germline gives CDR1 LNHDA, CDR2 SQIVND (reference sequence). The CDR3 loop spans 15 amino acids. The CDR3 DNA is TGTGCCAGTAACCGGGACAGGGGAGAGGGATCACCCCTCCACTTT. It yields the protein CASNRDRGEGSPLHF.

The CDR3 region has the DNA TGTGCCAGCAGCTTGCAGGGGATAGGGACAGATACGCAGTATTTT. This codes for CASSLQGIGTDTQYF. The chain carries TRBV11-3 and TRBJ2-3; a weak D match, TRBD1 (6 bases). Germline V gene lookup returns CDR1 SGHNT and CDR2 YENEEA. The CDR3 sequence is 15 residues long. Trimming took 3 bases from V and 3 from J, leaving 13 bases between them.

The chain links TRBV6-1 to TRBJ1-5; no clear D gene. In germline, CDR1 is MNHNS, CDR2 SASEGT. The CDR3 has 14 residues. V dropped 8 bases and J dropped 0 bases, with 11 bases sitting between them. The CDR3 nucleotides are TGTGCCAGCGATGGGCTTTATAGCAATCAGCCCCAGCATTTT. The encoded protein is CASDGLYSNQPQHF.

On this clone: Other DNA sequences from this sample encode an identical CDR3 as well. Written as DNA, the CDR3 is TGTGCCAGCAGCTTAGGCAGGGGCAGTGAGACCCAGTACTTC. This gives the protein CASSLGRGSETQYF. The chain has TRBV7-2 and TRBJ2-5, with a possible D match to TRBD1 (6 bases). V dropped 1 base and J dropped 5 bases, with 11 bases sitting between them. This CDR3 has 14 residues. Looked up from germline, CDR1 is SGHTA and CDR2 is FQGNSA.

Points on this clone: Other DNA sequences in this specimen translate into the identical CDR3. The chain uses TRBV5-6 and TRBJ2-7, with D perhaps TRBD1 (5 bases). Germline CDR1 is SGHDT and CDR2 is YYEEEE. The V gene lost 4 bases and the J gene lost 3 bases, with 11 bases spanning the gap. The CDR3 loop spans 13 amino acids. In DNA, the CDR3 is TGTGCCAGCAGCCCCGGACATGACTACGAGCAGTACTTC. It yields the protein CASSPGHDYEQYF.

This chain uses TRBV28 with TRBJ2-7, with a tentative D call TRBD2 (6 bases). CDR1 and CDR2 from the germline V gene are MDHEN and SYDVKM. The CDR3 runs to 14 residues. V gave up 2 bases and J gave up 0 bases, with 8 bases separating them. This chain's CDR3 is CASSLGGSSYEQYF. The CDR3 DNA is TGTGCCAGCAGTTTAGGGGGGAGCTCCTACGAGCAGTACTTC. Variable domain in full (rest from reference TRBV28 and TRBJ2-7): DVKVTQSSRYLVKRTGEKVFLECVQDMDHENMFWYRQDPGLGLRLIYFSYDVKMKEKGDIPEGYSVSREKKERFSLILESASTNQTSMYLCASSLGGSSYEQYFGPGTRLTVT.

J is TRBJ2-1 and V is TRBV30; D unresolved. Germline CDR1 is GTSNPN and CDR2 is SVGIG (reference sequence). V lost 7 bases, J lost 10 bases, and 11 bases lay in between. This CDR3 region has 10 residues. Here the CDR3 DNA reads TGTGCCTCGGGTCACCGGGAGCAGTTCTTC. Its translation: CASGHREQFF.

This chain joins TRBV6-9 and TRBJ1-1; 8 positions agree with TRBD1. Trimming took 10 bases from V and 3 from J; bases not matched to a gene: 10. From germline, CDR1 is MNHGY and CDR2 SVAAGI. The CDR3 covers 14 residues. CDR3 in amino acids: CANGTGKEDTEAFF. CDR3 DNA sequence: TGTGCCAACGGGACAGGAAAGGAGGACACTGAAGCTTTCTTT.

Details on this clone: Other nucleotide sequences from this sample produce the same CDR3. CDR3 region: CASSLAGRGTDTQYF. The DNA for the CDR3 is TGTGCCAGCAGCTTGGCCGGAAGAGGAACAGATACGCAGTATTTT. The chain carries TRBV5-5 and TRBJ2-3; D is unclear. V lost 0 bases and J 3 bases, leaving 11 bases between the germline ends. The CDR3 has 15 amino acids. Germline values: CDR1 SGHKS, CDR2 YYEKEE (reference sequence).

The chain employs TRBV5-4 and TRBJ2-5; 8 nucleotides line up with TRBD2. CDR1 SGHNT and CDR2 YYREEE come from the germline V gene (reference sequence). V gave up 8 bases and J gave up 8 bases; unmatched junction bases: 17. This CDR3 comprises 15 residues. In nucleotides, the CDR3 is TGTGCCAGTACCTCTCCGGGGGGGGATCTGTATACCCAGTACTTC. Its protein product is CASTSPGGDLYTQYF.

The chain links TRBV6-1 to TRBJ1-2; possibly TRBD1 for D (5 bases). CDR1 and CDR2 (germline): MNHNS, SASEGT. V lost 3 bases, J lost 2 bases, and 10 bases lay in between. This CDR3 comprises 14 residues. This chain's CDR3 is CASSDRGENYGYTF. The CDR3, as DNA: TGTGCCAGCAGTGACCGGGGGGAGAACTATGGCTACACCTTC.

CDR3 nucleotides: TGTGCCAGCTCACCAGCGGGCGCCTCCTACAATGAGCAGTTCTTC. It is translated as CASSPAGASYNEQFF. V is TRBV18 and J is TRBJ2-1, with D possibly being TRBD2 (5 bases). Looked up from germline, CDR1 is KGHSH and CDR2 is LQKENI. The germline V and J ends were trimmed by 2 bases and 0 bases, with 8 bases remaining between them. This CDR3 contains 15 residues. Full variable domain (outside the CDR3, taken from reference TRBV18 and TRBJ2-1): NAGVMQNPRHLVRRRGQEARLRCSPMKGHSHVYWYRQLPEEGLKFMVYLQKENIIDESGMPKERFSAEFPKEGPSILRIQQVVRGDSAAYFCASSPAGASYNEQFFGPGTRLTVL.

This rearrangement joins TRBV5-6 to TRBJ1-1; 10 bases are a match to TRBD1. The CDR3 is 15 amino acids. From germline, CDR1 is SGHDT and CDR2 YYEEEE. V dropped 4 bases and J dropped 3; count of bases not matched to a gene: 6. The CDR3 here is CASSPPGTGDTEAFF. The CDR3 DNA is TGTGCCAGCAGCCCCCCCGGGACAGGGGACACTGAAGCTTTCTTT.

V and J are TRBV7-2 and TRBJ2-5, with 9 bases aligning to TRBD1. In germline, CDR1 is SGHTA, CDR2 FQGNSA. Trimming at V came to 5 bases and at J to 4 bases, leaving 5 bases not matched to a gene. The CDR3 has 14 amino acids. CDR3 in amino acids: CASSIRQGGETQYF. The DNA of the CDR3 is TGTGCCAGCAGCATCCGACAGGGGGGAGAGACCCAGTACTTC.

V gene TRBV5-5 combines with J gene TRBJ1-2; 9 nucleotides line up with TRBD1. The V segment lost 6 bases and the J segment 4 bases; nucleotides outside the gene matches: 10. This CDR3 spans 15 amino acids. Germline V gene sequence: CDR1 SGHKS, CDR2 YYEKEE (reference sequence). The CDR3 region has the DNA TGTGCCAGCACCTCGGGGGACAGGGCGGCCTATGGCTACACCTTC. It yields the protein CASTSGDRAAYGYTF.

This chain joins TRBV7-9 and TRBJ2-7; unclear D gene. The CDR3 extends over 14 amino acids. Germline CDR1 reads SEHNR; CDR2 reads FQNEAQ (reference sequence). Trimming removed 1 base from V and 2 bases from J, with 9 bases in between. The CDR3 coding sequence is TGTGCCAGCAGCTTAGTAGACACCGCCTACGAGCAGTACTTC. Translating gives CASSLVDTAYEQYF. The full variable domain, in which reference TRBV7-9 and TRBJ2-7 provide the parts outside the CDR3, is DTGVSQNPRHKITKRGQNVTFRCDPISEHNRLYWYRQTLGQGPEFLTYFQNEAQLEKSRLLSDRFSAERPKGSFSTLEIQRTEQGDSAMYLCASSLVDTAYEQYFGPGTRLTVT.

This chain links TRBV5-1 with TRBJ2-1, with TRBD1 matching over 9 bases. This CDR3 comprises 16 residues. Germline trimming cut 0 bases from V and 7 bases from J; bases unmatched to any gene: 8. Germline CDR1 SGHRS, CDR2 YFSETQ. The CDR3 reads CASSLEVTGGVNEQFF. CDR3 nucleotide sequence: TGCGCCAGCAGCTTGGAGGTGACAGGGGGTGTAAATGAGCAGTTCTTC. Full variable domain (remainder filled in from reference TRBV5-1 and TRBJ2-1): KAGVTQTPRYLIKTRGQQVTLSCSPISGHRSVSWYQQTPGQGLQFLFEYFSETQRNKGNFPGRFSGRQFSNSRSEMNVSTLELGDSALYLCASSLEVTGGVNEQFFGPGTRLTVL.

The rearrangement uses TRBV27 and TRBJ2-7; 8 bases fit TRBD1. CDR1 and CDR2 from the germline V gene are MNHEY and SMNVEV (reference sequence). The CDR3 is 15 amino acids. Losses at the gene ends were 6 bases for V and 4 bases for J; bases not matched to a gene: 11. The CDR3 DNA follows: TGTGCCAGCAGATCCCTGGCCAGGGGGCTGTACGAGCAGTACTTC. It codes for CASRSLARGLYEQYF.

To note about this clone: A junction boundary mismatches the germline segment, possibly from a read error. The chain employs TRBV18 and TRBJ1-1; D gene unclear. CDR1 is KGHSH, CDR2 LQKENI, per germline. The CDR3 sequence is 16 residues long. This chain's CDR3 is CASAPRPGNRGTEAFF. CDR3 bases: TGTGCCAGCGCACCGAGACCCGGGAACCGAGGCACTGAAGCTTTCTTT.

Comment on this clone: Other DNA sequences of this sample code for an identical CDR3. For the CDR3, the DNA is TGTGCCAGCAGCCTAGGCCAGGGGGCTTGGGGCTACACCTTC. Encoded protein: CASSLGQGAWGYTF. This chain connects TRBV14 to TRBJ1-2; the match to TRBD1 covers 8 bases. Trimming at V came to 4 bases and at J to 8 bases, leaving 9 bases not matched to a gene. Germline CDR1 and CDR2: SGHDN and FVKESK. The CDR3 loop spans 14 amino acids.

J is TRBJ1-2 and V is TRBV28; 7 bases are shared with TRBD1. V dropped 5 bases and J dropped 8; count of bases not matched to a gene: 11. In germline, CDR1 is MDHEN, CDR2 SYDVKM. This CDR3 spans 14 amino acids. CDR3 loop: CASSQQGWYVGYTF. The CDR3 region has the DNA TGTGCCAGCAGTCAACAGGGGTGGTACGTAGGCTACACCTTC.

The CDR3 DNA follows: TGTGCCAGCAGCTTACTCCCCCCGACAGTGACCGGGGAGCTGTTTTTT. Residues: CASSLLPPTVTGELFF. The J gene is TRBJ2-2, the V gene TRBV7-9; D possibly corresponds to TRBD1 (5 bases). The CDR3 contains 16 residues. V was shortened by 2 bases and J by 5 bases, with 15 bases between the two germline ends. Germline V CDR1 and CDR2: SEHNR, FQNEAQ (reference sequence).

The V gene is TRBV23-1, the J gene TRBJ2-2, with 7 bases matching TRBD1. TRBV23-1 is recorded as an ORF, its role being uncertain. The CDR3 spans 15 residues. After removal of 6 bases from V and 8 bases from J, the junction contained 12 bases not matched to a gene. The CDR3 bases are TGCGCCAGCAGACCCCGACAGGGAATATCGGGGGAGCTGTTTTTT. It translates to CASRPRQGISGELFF.

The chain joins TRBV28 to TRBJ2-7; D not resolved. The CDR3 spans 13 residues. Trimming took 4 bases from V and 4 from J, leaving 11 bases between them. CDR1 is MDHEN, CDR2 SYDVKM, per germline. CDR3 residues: CASSSPPPYEQYF. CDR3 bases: TGTGCCAGCAGTTCTCCCCCCCCTTACGAGCAGTACTTC.

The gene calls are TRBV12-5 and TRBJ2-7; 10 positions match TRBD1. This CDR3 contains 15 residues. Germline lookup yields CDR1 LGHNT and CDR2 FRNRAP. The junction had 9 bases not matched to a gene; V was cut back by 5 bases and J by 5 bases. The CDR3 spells CASGGGTGVSHEQYF. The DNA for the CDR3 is TGTGCTAGTGGTGGAGGGACAGGGGTTTCCCACGAGCAGTACTTC.

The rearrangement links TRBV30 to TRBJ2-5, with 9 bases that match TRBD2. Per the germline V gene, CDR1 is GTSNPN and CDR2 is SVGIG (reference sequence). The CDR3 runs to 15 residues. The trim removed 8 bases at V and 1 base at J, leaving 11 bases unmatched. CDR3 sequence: CAGARGGGVQETQYF. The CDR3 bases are TGTGCCGGGGCGCGGGGGGGCGGGGTCCAAGAGACCCAGTACTTC.

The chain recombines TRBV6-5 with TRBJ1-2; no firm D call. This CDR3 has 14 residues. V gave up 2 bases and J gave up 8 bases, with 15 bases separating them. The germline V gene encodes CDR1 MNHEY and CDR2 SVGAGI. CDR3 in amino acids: CASSYGRSRSGYTF. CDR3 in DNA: TGTGCCAGCAGTTACGGTCGGAGCCGGTCGGGCTACACCTTC.

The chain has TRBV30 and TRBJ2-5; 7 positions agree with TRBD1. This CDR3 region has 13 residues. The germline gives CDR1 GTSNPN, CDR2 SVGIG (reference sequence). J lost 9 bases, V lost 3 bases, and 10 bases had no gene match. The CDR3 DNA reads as TGTGCCTGGAGCAGGGGGTTCCACGTGGCCCAGTACTTC. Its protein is CAWSRGFHVAQYF.